This T cell receptor (beta chain) was retrieved from a study of early T cells in non-severe SARS-CoV-2 infection. For the study at large: The authors sequenced bulk RNA from unsorted whole blood, leaving chains unpaired. Study outcomes and limitations: Private and CD4 specificities were missed by VDJdb matching, which favored anti-spike CD8 responses.

Unique molecular identifiers were affixed to single, distinct cDNA molecules. TCRdb called the 5' RACE reads again in MiXCR, with one record for every CDR3 protein. Of around 70,000 distinct CDR3 sequences listed, about 12% are singletons. The table lists this clonotype with a few counts. Its antigen is not known. The CDR3 sequence is 14 residues long. Looked up from germline, CDR1 is GTSNPN and CDR2 is SVGIG (reference sequence). V was pared by 0 bases and J by 4 bases, with 12 bases between. The origin of this receptor is an adult who was a healthcare worker with PCR-confirmed SARS-CoV-2 infection or an uninfected control (not recorded which). This chain links TRBV30 with TRBJ1-1, with D maybe TRBD1 (5 bases). The sample consisted of whole blood. The CDR3 reads CAWSVLGLGTEAFF. In DNA, the CDR3 is TGTGCCTGGAGTGTACTGGGGCTAGGCACTGAAGCTTTCTTT.